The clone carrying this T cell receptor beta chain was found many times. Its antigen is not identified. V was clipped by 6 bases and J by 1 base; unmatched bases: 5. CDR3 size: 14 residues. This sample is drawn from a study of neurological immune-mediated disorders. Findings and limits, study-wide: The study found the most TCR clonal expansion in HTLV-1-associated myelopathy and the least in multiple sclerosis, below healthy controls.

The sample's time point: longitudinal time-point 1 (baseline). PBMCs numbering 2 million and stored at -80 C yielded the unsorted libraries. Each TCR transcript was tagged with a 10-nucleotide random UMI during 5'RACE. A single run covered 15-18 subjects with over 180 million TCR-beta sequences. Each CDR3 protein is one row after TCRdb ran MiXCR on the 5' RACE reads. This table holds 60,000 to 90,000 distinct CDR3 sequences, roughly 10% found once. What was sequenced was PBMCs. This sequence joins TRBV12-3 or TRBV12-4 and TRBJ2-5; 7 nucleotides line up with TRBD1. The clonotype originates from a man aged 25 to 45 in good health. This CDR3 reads CASSRGQSQETQYF. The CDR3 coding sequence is TGTGCCAGCAGCCGGGGACAGAGCCAAGAGACCCAGTACTTC.